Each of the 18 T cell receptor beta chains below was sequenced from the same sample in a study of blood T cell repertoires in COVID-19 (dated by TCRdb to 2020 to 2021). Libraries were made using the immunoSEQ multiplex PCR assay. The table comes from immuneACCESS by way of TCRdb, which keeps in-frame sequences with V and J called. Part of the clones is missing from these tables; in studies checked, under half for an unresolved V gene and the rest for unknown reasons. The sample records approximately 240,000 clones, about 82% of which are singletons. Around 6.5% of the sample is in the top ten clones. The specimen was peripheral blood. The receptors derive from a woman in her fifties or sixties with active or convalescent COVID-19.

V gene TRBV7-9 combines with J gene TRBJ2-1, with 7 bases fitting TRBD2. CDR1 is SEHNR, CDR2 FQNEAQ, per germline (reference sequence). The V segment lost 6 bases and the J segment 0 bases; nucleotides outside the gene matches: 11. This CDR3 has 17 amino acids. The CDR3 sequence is CASSFGLDESSYNEQFF. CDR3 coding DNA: TGTGCCAGCAGTTTCGGACTAGATGAAAGCTCCTACAATGAGCAGTTCTTC.

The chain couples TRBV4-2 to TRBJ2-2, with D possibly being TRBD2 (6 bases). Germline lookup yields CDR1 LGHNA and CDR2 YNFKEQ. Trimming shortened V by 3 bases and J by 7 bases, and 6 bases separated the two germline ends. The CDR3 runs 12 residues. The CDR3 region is CASSQGGGELFF. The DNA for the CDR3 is TGTGCCAGCAGCCAGGGGGGCGGGGAGCTGTTTTTT.

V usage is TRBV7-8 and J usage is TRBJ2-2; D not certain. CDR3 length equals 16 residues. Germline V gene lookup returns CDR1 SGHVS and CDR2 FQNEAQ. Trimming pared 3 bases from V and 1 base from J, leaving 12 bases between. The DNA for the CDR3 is TGTGCCAGCAGCTTGGTGCGAAGACAGAACACCGGGGAGCTGTTTTTT. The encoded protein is CASSLVRRQNTGELFF. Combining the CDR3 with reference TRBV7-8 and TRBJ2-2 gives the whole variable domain GAGVSQSPRYKVAKRGQDVALRCDPISGHVSLFWYQQALGQGPEFLTYFQNEAQLDKSGLPSDRFFAERPEGSVSTLKIQRTQQEDSAVYLCASSLVRRQNTGELFFGEGSRLTVL.

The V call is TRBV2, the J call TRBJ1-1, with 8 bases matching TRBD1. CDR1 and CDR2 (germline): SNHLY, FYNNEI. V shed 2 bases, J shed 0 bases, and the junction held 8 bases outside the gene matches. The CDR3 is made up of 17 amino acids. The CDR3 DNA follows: TGTGCCAGCAGTGAAAGTCTGGACAGGGTTTTGAACACTGAAGCTTTCTTT. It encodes CASSESLDRVLNTEAFF. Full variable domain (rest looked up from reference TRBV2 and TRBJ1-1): EPEVTQTPSHQVTQMGQEVILRCVPISNHLYFYWYRQILGQKVEFLVSFYNNEISEKSEIFDDQFSVERPDGSNFTLKIRSTKLEDSAMYFCASSESLDRVLNTEAFFGQGTRLTVV.

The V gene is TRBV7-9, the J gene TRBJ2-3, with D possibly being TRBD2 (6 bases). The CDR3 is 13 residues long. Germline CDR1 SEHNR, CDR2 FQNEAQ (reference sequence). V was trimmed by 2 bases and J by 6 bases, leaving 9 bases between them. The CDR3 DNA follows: TGTGCCAGCAGCTTACGGGAGTACGATACGCAGTATTTT. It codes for CASSLREYDTQYF.

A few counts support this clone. CDR3 coding DNA: TGCGCCAGCAGCCCAGAAAAGCGGGAGGGCATAGATACGCAGTATTTT. Amino acids: CASSPEKREGIDTQYF. J is TRBJ2-3 and V is TRBV5-1, with 10 bases identical to TRBD2. CDR3 size: 16 residues. V lost 4 bases to trimming and J lost 5 bases; unmatched junction nucleotides: 10. The V gene's germline CDR1 is SGHRS and CDR2 YFSETQ.

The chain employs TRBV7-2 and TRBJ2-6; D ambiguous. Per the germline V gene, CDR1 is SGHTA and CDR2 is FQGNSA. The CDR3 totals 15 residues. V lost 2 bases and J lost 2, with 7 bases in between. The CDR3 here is CASSLIGAGANVLTF. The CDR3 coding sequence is TGTGCCAGCAGCTTAATAGGAGCTGGGGCCAACGTCCTGACTTTC.

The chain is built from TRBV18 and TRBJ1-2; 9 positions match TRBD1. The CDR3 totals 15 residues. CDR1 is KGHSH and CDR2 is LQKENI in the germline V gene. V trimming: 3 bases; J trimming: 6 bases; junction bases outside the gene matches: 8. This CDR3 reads CASSPRGQGSDGYTF. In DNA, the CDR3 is TGTGCCAGCTCACCCCGAGGACAGGGGAGTGATGGCTACACCTTC.

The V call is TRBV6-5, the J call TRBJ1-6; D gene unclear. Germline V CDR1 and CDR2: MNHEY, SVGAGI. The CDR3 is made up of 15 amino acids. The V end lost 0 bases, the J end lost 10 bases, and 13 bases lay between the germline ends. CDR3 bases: TGTGCCAGCAGTTACTCAGGATCCACGGGATCACCCCTCCACTTT. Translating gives CASSYSGSTGSPLHF.

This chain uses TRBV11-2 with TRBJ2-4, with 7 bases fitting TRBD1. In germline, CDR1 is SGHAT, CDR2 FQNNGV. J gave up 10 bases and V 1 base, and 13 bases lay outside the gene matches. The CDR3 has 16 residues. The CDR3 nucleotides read TGTGCCAGCAGCTTAGTCCAAGGGGGCGTAATGGAGATTCAGTACTTC. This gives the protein CASSLVQGGVMEIQYF. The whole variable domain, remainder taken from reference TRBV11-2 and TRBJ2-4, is EAGVAQSPRYKIIEKRQSVAFWCNPISGHATLYWYQQILGQGPKLLIQFQNNGVVDDSQLPKDRFSAERLKGVDSTLKIQPAKLEDSAVYLCASSLVQGGVMEIQYFGAGTRLSVL.

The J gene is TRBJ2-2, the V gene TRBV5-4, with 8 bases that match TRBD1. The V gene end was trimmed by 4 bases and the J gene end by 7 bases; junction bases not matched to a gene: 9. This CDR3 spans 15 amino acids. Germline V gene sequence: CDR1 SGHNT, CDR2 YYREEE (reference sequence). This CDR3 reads CASSERQGRSGELFF. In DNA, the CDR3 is TGTGCCAGCAGCGAGCGACAGGGGAGGAGCGGGGAGCTGTTTTTT.

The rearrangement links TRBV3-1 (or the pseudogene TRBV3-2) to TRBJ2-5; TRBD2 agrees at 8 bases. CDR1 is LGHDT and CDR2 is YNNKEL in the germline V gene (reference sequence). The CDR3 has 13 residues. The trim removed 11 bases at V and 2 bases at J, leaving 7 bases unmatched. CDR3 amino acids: CAAAGGSQETQYF. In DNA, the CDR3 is TGTGCCGCGGCGGGGGGCAGTCAAGAGACCCAGTACTTC.

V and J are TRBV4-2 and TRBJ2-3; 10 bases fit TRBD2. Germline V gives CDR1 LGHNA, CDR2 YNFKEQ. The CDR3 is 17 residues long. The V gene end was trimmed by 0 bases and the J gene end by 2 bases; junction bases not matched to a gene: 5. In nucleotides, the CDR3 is TGTGCCAGCAGCCAAGAAGGGCTAGCGGGGGTCACAGATACGCAGTATTTT. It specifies CASSQEGLAGVTDTQYF.

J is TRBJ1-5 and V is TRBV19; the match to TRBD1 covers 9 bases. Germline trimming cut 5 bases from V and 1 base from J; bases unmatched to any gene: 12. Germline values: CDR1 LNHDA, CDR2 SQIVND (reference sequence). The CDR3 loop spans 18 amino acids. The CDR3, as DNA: TGTGCCAGTAGTTCCGCCGGGACAGGGCTATTCAGCAATCAGCCCCAGCATTTT. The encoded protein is CASSSAGTGLFSNQPQHF.

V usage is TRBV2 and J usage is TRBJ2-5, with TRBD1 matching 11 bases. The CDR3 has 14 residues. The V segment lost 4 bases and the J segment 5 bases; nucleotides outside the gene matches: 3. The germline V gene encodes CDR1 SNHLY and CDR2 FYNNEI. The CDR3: CASSGTGGVETQYF. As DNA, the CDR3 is TGTGCCAGCAGTGGGACAGGGGGCGTTGAGACCCAGTACTTC.

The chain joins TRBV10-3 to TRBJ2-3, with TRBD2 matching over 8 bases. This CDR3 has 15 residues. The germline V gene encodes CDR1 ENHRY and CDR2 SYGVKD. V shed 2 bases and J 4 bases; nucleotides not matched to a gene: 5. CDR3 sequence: CAISEREGWSDTQYF. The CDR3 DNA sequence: TGTGCCATCAGTGAGCGGGAGGGCTGGTCAGATACGCAGTATTTT.

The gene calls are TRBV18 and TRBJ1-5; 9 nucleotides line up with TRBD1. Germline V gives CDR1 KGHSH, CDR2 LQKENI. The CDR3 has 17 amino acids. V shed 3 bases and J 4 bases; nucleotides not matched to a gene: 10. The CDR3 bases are TGTGCCAGCTCACCCCCACTGGGACAGGGACCTAATCAGCCCCAGCATTTT. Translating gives CASSPPLGQGPNQPQHF.

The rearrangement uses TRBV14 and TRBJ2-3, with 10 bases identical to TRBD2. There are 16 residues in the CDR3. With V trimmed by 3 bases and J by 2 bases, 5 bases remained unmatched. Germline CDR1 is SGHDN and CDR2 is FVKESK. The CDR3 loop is CASSHISGRTTDTQYF. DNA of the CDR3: TGTGCCAGCAGCCACATTAGCGGGAGGACCACAGATACGCAGTATTTT.